Below, 15 T cell receptor beta chains from the same sample are listed, as sequenced in a study of OX40 agonist ivuxolimab in advanced cancers. Measured with immunoSEQ multiplex PCR; TCRdb has only the in-frame clones, and not every one. The profile covers about 73,000 clones, with around 84% appearing a single time and around 2.4% taken by the ten largest. This sample comprised CD4+ or CD8+ T cells sorted from blood, obtained in a trial of the OX40 agonist ivuxolimab. The receptors originated from an adult with an advanced solid tumor such as melanoma, head and neck, liver or kidney cancer.

The rearrangement uses TRBV9 and TRBJ2-3; 9 positions match TRBD2. This CDR3 region has 16 residues. Germline V gives CDR1 SGDLS, CDR2 YYNGEE. After removal of 3 bases from V and 5 bases from J, the junction contained 10 bases not matched to a gene. The CDR3 here is CASSAREGSRVDTQYF. CDR3 coding DNA: TGTGCCAGCAGCGCGCGGGAGGGGTCAAGGGTAGATACGCAGTATTTT.

The rearrangement links TRBV5-4 to TRBJ2-1; a weak D match, TRBD2 (6 bases). Trimming removed 4 bases at V and 9 bases at J, with 20 bases between. The germline V gene has CDR1 SGHNT and CDR2 YYREEE (reference sequence). CDR3 length: 15 residues. CDR3 sequence: CASSPGRRAGSEQFF. CDR3 nucleotides: TGTGCCAGCAGCCCGGGGAGGAGGGCCGGCAGTGAGCAGTTCTTC.

The chain couples TRBV29-1 to TRBJ1-2; a weak D match, TRBD1 (5 bases). V lost 1 base, J lost 6 bases, and 15 bases lay in between. The CDR3 length is 14 residues. Germline values: CDR1 SQVTM, CDR2 ANQGSEA. The CDR3 loop is CSVEGQGRVNGYTF. Written as DNA, the CDR3 is TGCAGCGTTGAAGGGCAGGGACGGGTTAATGGCTACACCTTC. The whole variable domain, filled in from reference TRBV29-1 and TRBJ1-2, reads SAVISQKPSRDICQRGTSLTIQCQVDSQVTMMFWYRQQPGQSLTLIATANQGSEATYESGFVIDKFPISRPNLTFSTLTVSNMSPEDSSIYLCSVEGQGRVNGYTFGSGTRLTVV.

V and J are TRBV5-1 and TRBJ2-7, with 12 bases fitting TRBD2. This CDR3 region has 14 residues. Unmatched junction bases numbered 8, after V lost 8 bases and J lost 5 bases. The germline V gene encodes CDR1 SGHRS and CDR2 YFSETQ. CDR3 in DNA: TGCGCCAGTAATAGACTAGCGGGAGTGGACGAGCAGTACTTC. Amino acid sequence: CASNRLAGVDEQYF.

The chain couples TRBV5-6 to TRBJ1-1; D is unclear. Per germline, CDR1 SGHDT and CDR2 YYEEEE. The CDR3 covers 14 residues. The V end lost 0 bases, the J end lost 1 base, and 7 bases lay between the germline ends. CDR3 amino acids: CASSLGGRNTEAFF. The CDR3 DNA sequence: TGTGCCAGCAGCTTGGGAGGAAGGAACACTGAAGCTTTCTTT. Full variable domain (outside the CDR3, taken from reference TRBV5-6 and TRBJ1-1): DAGVTQSPTHLIKTRGQQVTLRCSPKSGHDTVSWYQQALGQGPQFIFQYYEEEERQRGNFPDRFSGHQFPNYSSELNVNALLLGDSALYLCASSLGGRNTEAFFGQGTRLTVV.

This clone was observed a handful of times. J is TRBJ2-7 and V is TRBV30; TRBD2 is a possible D gene (5 bases). Per the germline V gene, CDR1 is GTSNPN and CDR2 is SVGIG (reference sequence). The CDR3 contains 15 residues. V was trimmed by 2 bases and J by 1 base, leaving 15 bases between them. The CDR3 sequence: CAWSPPGSGSYEQYF. DNA of the CDR3: TGTGCCTGGAGTCCCCCGGGAAGCGGTTCCTACGAGCAGTACTTC.

The sample holds one count of this clone. The junction does not match germline at one end; this may be a read error. The rearrangement joins TRBV7-7 to TRBJ2-1; D tentatively reads TRBD1 or TRBD2 (6 bases each). CDR1 and CDR2 from the germline V gene are SSHAT and FNYEAQ (reference sequence). This CDR3 comprises 15 residues. CDR3 bases: TGTGCTAGCAGCTTAGTGGGGGGCGAGTACAATGAGCAGTTCTTC. Translation gives CASSLVGGEYNEQFF.

The chain combines TRBV11-3 with TRBJ2-3; no firm D call. Deletions cut 11 bases from V and 6 bases from J, with 15 bases between. This CDR3 has 12 residues. The germline V gene encodes CDR1 SGHNT and CDR2 YENEEA. CDR3 in amino acids: CASNPGSDTQYF. The CDR3 DNA reads as TGTGCCTCCAACCCCGGTTCTGATACGCAGTATTTT.

The chain is built from TRBV6-5 and TRBJ1-2; weak D call: TRBD1 (5 bases). CDR1 and CDR2 from the germline V gene are MNHEY and SVGAGI. CDR3 length: 13 residues. V lost 2 bases, J lost 8 bases, and 12 bases lay in between. CDR3 sequence (DNA): TGTGCCAGCAGTTACCCTCCGGGGGACGGCTACACCTTC. Translated, it gives CASSYPPGDGYTF.

The rearrangement uses TRBV6-5 and TRBJ2-7, with 8 bases aligning to TRBD1. There are 14 residues in the CDR3. Germline trimming cut 7 bases from V and 5 bases from J; bases unmatched to any gene: 10. Germline V lookup: CDR1 MNHEY, CDR2 SVGAGI. CDR3 amino acids: CASNPGQGADEQYF. As DNA, the CDR3 is TGTGCCAGCAATCCGGGGCAGGGGGCCGACGAGCAGTACTTC.

The chain recombines TRBV4-3 with TRBJ2-7, with TRBD1 matching over 7 bases. The CDR3 loop spans 16 amino acids. Germline CDR1 LGHNA, CDR2 YSLEER. The junction had 9 bases not matched to a gene; V was cut back by 2 bases and J by 2 bases. CDR3 in DNA: TGCGCCAGCAGCCAAAAATCAGGGGGACCTCCCTACGAGCAGTACTTC. Translating gives CASSQKSGGPPYEQYF.

This clone was observed a single time. This chain links TRBV6-6 with TRBJ1-2, with 11 bases lining up with TRBD1. This CDR3 has 15 residues. Germline V gene lookup returns CDR1 MNHNY and CDR2 SVGAGI (reference sequence). The V and J ends lost 4 bases and 7 bases, in that order; junction bases with no gene match: 8. The CDR3 region has the DNA TGTGCCAGCAGTTCCTCGGACAGGGGGCGCAGTGGCTACACCTTC. As protein: CASSSSDRGRSGYTF.

This clone was counted once. The rearrangement joins TRBV30 to TRBJ2-5; TRBD2 agrees at 11 bases. The CDR3 is made up of 12 amino acids. CDR1 and CDR2 from the germline V gene are GTSNPN and SVGIG (reference sequence). The V gene end was trimmed by 6 bases and the J gene end by 4 bases; junction bases not matched to a gene: 1. CDR3 in amino acids: CACTSGGETQYF. DNA for the CDR3: TGTGCCTGTACTAGCGGGGGAGAGACCCAGTACTTC.

This clone showed up just once. This chain connects TRBV14 to TRBJ1-1, with D unclear. Germline V gene lookup returns CDR1 SGHDN and CDR2 FVKESK. The V end lost 1 base, the J end lost 6 bases, and 12 bases lay between the germline ends. This CDR3 comprises 14 residues. CDR3 coding DNA: TGTGCCAGCAGCCAAGTCGGGCTGGGTTCTGAAGCTTTCTTT. Translation: CASSQVGLGSEAFF.

The gene calls are TRBV7-2 and TRBJ2-7; 11 nucleotides line up with TRBD2. From germline, CDR1 is SGHTA and CDR2 FQGNSA. There are 15 residues in the CDR3. Germline trimming cut 5 bases from V and 2 bases from J; bases unmatched to any gene: 5. The CDR3 reads CASSRLAGNPYEQYF. The DNA of the CDR3 is TGTGCCAGCAGCCGACTAGCGGGAAATCCCTACGAGCAGTACTTC.